The 28 T cell receptor beta chains presented below share a single source sample, sequenced in a study of T cells in Graves' hyperthyroidism and ophthalmopathy. RNA transcripts provided the source from which TCR beta CDR3 regions were amplified. The HTBI primer set was used in a first-round RT-PCR of the TCR CDR3. TCRdb ran MiXCR on the multiplex PCR reads and lists one entry per CDR3 protein. The sample consists of 400,000 or so distinct CDR3 sequences, 13% to 15% of them appearing once. Sequencing was performed on blood. The receptors shown here come from a woman aged 55-70 years with Graves' ophthalmopathy.

This rearrangement joins TRBV5-5 to TRBJ1-2, with D unresolved. The CDR3 runs 14 residues. V lost 4 bases and J lost 1, with 11 bases in between. Germline V gene data show CDR1 as SGHKS and CDR2 as YYEKEE (reference sequence). The CDR3 region is CASSGVDGNYGYTF. DNA for the CDR3: TGTGCCAGCAGCGGGGTGGACGGTAACTATGGCTACACCTTC.

This clonotype was seen repeatedly, ten times or more. This chain connects TRBV30 to TRBJ2-5; D call uncertain. CDR1 GTSNPN and CDR2 SVGIG come from the germline V gene (reference sequence). V was clipped by 2 bases and J by 2 bases, with 15 bases between them. There are 15 residues in the CDR3. This CDR3 is CAWSTPPDGQETQYF. In nucleotides, the CDR3 is TGTGCCTGGAGTACCCCCCCCGACGGTCAAGAGACCCAGTACTTC.

This clonotype was seen repeatedly, ten times or more. The gene calls are TRBV30 and TRBJ2-7, with TRBD1 identical over 11 bases. V lost 3 bases and J lost 2; bases outside the gene matches: 3. Germline V gene sequence: CDR1 GTSNPN, CDR2 SVGIG (reference sequence). This CDR3 region has 14 residues. The CDR3 DNA follows: TGTGCCTGGAGATTGGACAGGGGGCCCTACGAGCAGTACTTC. Translated, it gives CAWRLDRGPYEQYF.

V usage is TRBV27 and J usage is TRBJ1-4, with D unresolved. Deletions cut 5 bases from V and 5 bases from J, with 9 bases between. Germline V lookup: CDR1 MNHEY, CDR2 SMNVEV (reference sequence). The CDR3 sequence is 13 residues long. CDR3 protein: CASSTRRNEKLFF. Here the CDR3 DNA reads TGTGCCAGCAGTACCAGAAGGAATGAAAAACTGTTTTTT.

Remarks on this clonotype: This may stem from a read error, because a much larger clone lies one nucleotide away. This chain's CDR3 is CATSRVVSGRPANEQFF. CDR3 DNA sequence: TGTGCCACCAGCAGAGTTGTCAGCGGGAGGCCCGCCAATGAGCAGTTCTTC. This chain links TRBV15 with TRBJ2-1; 9 bases are shared with TRBD2. V lost 1 base and J lost 6; bases outside the gene matches: 10. In germline, CDR1 is LNHNV, CDR2 YYDKDF (reference sequence). This CDR3 has 17 residues.

This clonotype was seen only a few times. V gene TRBV6-6 combines with J gene TRBJ1-1, with a weak D call TRBD1 (5 bases). From germline, CDR1 is MNHNY and CDR2 SVGAGI (reference sequence). There are 12 residues in the CDR3. Trimming left V 2 bases short and J 10 bases short, with 11 bases between. CDR3 bases: TGTGCCAGCAGTTACGACGGGGCGCGAGCTTTCTTT. As protein: CASSYDGARAFF.

This clonotype has a count of ten or more. The chain recombines TRBV25-1 with TRBJ2-7; the match to TRBD2 covers 13 bases. CDR1 is MGHDK and CDR2 is SYGVNS in the germline V gene. Trimming removed 3 bases from V and 3 bases from J; junction bases left unmatched: 2. CDR3 length equals 15 residues. The CDR3, as DNA: TGTGCCAGCAGTGACCGACTAGCGGGAGGCTACGAGCAGTACTTC. This gives the protein CASSDRLAGGYEQYF.

There are many counts of this clonotype. The chain recombines TRBV9 with TRBJ1-5, with D perhaps TRBD1 (5 bases). The CDR3 length is 14 residues. Trimming left V 0 bases short and J 3 bases short, with 7 bases between. Germline lookup yields CDR1 SGDLS and CDR2 YYNGEE. The CDR3 sequence is CASSVAGNNQPQHF. CDR3 coding DNA: TGTGCCAGCAGCGTAGCAGGGAACAATCAGCCCCAGCATTTT.

The V call is TRBV7-9, the J call TRBJ2-1, with D unclear. This CDR3 has 16 amino acids. V lost 1 base, J lost 1 base, and 11 bases lay in between. The germline V gene has CDR1 SEHNR and CDR2 FQNEAQ (reference sequence). The DNA for the CDR3 is TGTGCCAGCAGCTTAGGAGTCTCTACTTCCTACAATGAGCAGTTCTTC. Encoded protein: CASSLGVSTSYNEQFF.

This clonotype came up a few times. A much more abundant neighbour one base away suggests this may be a read error. V is TRBV3-1 and J is TRBJ2-3; tentatively, D is TRBD1 or TRBD2 (6 bases each). V shed 0 bases and J shed 3 bases, with 16 bases lying between them. The CDR3 loop spans 17 amino acids. Germline loops: CDR1 LGHDT, CDR2 YNNKEL (reference sequence). CDR3 sequence reads: CASSQDFGRRGTDTQYF. As DNA, the CDR3 is TGTGCCAGCAGCCAAGATTTCGGCAGGAGGGGGACAGATACGCAGTATTTT.

This clonotype came up a few times. The rearrangement joins TRBV27 to TRBJ2-2; D is uncertain. CDR1 is MNHEY and CDR2 is SMNVEV in the germline V gene (reference sequence). The CDR3 length is 13 residues. Between the trimmed V and J ends, which lost 5 bases and 5 bases, there was a span of 9 bases. CDR3 nucleotide sequence: TGTGCCAGCAGTGTGTGGCGGACCGGGGAGCTGTTTTTT. It specifies CASSVWRTGELFF.

The CDR3 is CASSVTGGGLNEQFF. The CDR3 DNA reads as TGTGCCAGCAGTGTAACGGGGGGGGGTCTCAATGAGCAGTTCTTC. The chain recombines TRBV6-2 or TRBV6-3 with TRBJ2-1; 8 bases match TRBD2. Trimming at V came to 5 bases and at J to 6 bases, leaving 9 bases not matched to a gene. Germline values: CDR1 MNHEY, CDR2 SVGEGT. CDR3 length: 15 amino acids.

The chain recombines TRBV20-1 with TRBJ2-5; 7 nucleotides line up with TRBD2. Germline CDR1 DFQATT, CDR2 SNEGSKA (reference sequence). The CDR3 extends over 14 amino acids. Losses at the gene ends were 4 bases for V and 5 bases for J; bases not matched to a gene: 10. The CDR3 here is CSAKAGWVDETQYF. CDR3 nucleotide sequence: TGCAGTGCTAAAGCGGGGTGGGTGGATGAGACCCAGTACTTC.

This chain uses TRBV16 with TRBJ1-2, with 11 bases fitting TRBD1. Germline lookup yields CDR1 KGHSY and CDR2 FQNENV. There are 14 residues in the CDR3. J was trimmed by 5 bases and V by 4 bases; bases with no gene match: 3. In DNA form, the CDR3 reads TGTGCCAGCAGCCGCCGGGACAGGGGGTATGGCTACACCTTC. Translating gives CASSRRDRGYGYTF.

This clonotype appeared many times. The rearrangement links TRBV28 to TRBJ2-1; unclear D gene. CDR1 is MDHEN, CDR2 SYDVKM, per germline. V lost 7 bases and J lost 7, with 11 bases in between. CDR3 length equals 12 residues. CDR3 sequence: CASIKAPNEQFF. In nucleotides, the CDR3 is TGTGCCAGCATCAAAGCCCCAAATGAGCAGTTCTTC.

This clonotype was counted only a few times. The chain uses TRBV19 and TRBJ2-7; 9 nucleotides line up with TRBD1. V dropped 7 bases and J dropped 3; count of bases not matched to a gene: 7. The CDR3 has 14 amino acids. Germline loops: CDR1 LNHDA, CDR2 SQIVND (reference sequence). The CDR3 DNA is TGTGCCAGTAACTCGGGACAGGGCGGCTACGAGCAGTACTTC. Its translation: CASNSGQGGYEQYF.

In its sample, this clonotype was seen many times. This sequence joins TRBV11-3 and TRBJ2-3, with D uncertain. The CDR3 sequence is 13 residues long. Germline CDR1 reads SGHNT; CDR2 reads YENEEA. Trimming removed 0 bases from V and 6 bases from J, with 7 bases in between. DNA of the CDR3: TGTGCCAGCAGCTTAGATTCCGGGGATACGCAGTATTTT. It codes for CASSLDSGDTQYF.

In this sample, this clonotype turned up many times. The chain links TRBV6-1 to TRBJ1-2; possible D gene TRBD1, 6 bases. The V end lost 4 bases, the J end lost 2 bases, and 11 bases lay between the germline ends. The germline V gene has CDR1 MNHNS and CDR2 SASEGT. This CDR3 spans 14 amino acids. CDR3 protein: CASSGGGGNYGYTF. The CDR3 nucleotides are TGTGCCAGCAGTGGTGGAGGGGGAAACTATGGCTACACCTTC.

Ten or more counts support this clonotype. The chain has TRBV7-3 and TRBJ2-3; TRBD2 matches 7 bases. This CDR3 is 13 amino acids long. V lost 5 bases to trimming and J lost 10 bases; unmatched junction nucleotides: 9. Germline CDR1 SGHTA, CDR2 FQGTGA. In DNA, the CDR3 is TGTGCCAGCAGCCAGGAACGCCGGGGGGCGCAGTATTTT. Protein: CASSQERRGAQYF.

V gene TRBV6-1 combines with J gene TRBJ2-5, with D possibly being TRBD1 or TRBD2 (6 bases each). Trimming took off 6 bases at V and 4 bases at J, with 12 bases between the two ends. Germline V CDR1 and CDR2: MNHNS, SASEGT. The CDR3 runs to 13 residues. The CDR3 loop is CASRQGGSETQYF. The CDR3 DNA sequence: TGTGCCAGCAGGCAAGGGGGGTCAGAGACCCAGTACTTC.

This clonotype was seen ten or more times. This chain links TRBV20-1 with TRBJ1-5; a possible D gene is TRBD1 (6 bases). Deletions cut 4 bases from V and 1 base from J, with 14 bases between. Germline CDR1 is DFQATT and CDR2 is SNEGSKA (reference sequence). This CDR3 contains 15 residues. The CDR3 spells CSANTPGQSNQPQHF. In nucleotides, the CDR3 is TGCAGTGCTAACACACCCGGACAGAGCAATCAGCCCCAGCATTTT.

V and J are TRBV7-9 and TRBJ2-1; 9 bases line up with TRBD2. Trimming removed 5 bases from V and 0 bases from J; junction bases left unmatched: 5. Per the germline V gene, CDR1 is SEHNR and CDR2 is FQNEAQ (reference sequence). This CDR3 spans 16 amino acids. The CDR3 protein is CASSQRSGSSYNEQFF. The DNA for the CDR3 is TGTGCCAGCAGCCAACGTAGCGGGAGCTCCTACAATGAGCAGTTCTTC.

V and J are TRBV5-6 and TRBJ2-2; D is perhaps TRBD1 (6 bases). This CDR3 is 17 amino acids long. The V gene's germline CDR1 is SGHDT and CDR2 YYEEEE. Trimming took off 0 bases at V and 0 bases at J, with 12 bases between the two ends. The CDR3 DNA sequence: TGTGCCAGCAGCTTGGCAGGGGCGGCTGCGAACACCGGGGAGCTGTTTTTT. This translates into CASSLAGAAANTGELFF.

This clonotype was seen a few times. J is TRBJ1-3 and V is TRBV12-3 or TRBV12-4, with D perhaps matching TRBD1 (6 bases). Trimming shortened V by 5 bases and J by 3 bases, and 11 bases separated the two germline ends. The CDR3 length is 14 residues. CDR3 DNA: TGTGCCAGCAGTACCTCCAGGGGTGGAAACACCATATATTTT. Protein: CASSTSRGGNTIYF.

This clonotype turned up a few times. V and J are TRBV7-6 and TRBJ2-2; 7 positions agree with TRBD2. Germline values: CDR1 SGHVS, CDR2 FNYEAQ. With V trimmed by 7 bases and J by 5 bases, 10 bases remained unmatched. The CDR3 runs to 15 residues. CDR3 region: CASTPGGWVTGELFF. In DNA, the CDR3 is TGTGCCAGCACGCCGGGAGGATGGGTTACCGGGGAGCTGTTTTTT.

This clonotype was counted many times. J is TRBJ2-7 and V is TRBV20-1; D tentatively fits TRBD1 or TRBD2 (5 bases each). Germline V lookup: CDR1 DFQATT, CDR2 SNEGSKA (reference sequence). The CDR3 contains 13 residues. V lost 5 bases and J 7 bases, leaving 18 bases between the germline ends. The CDR3 region is CSAPGPPVWEQYF. The DNA for the CDR3 is TGCAGTGCTCCGGGACCGCCCGTTTGGGAGCAGTACTTC.

The V call is TRBV20-1, the J call TRBJ2-2, with unresolved D. V was pared by 3 bases and J by 3 bases, with 8 bases between. Germline CDR1 is DFQATT and CDR2 is SNEGSKA (reference sequence). This CDR3 comprises 13 residues. This chain's CDR3 is CSASGSHTGELFF. The CDR3 DNA reads TGCAGTGCTAGCGGGTCTCACACCGGGGAGCTGTTTTTT.

This clonotype was picked up many times. The chain recombines TRBV5-1 with TRBJ2-1; no firm D call. Between the trimmed V and J ends, which lost 4 bases and 7 bases, there was a span of 24 bases. Per the germline V gene, CDR1 is SGHRS and CDR2 is YFSETQ. This CDR3 contains 17 residues. CDR3 nucleotide sequence: TGCGCCAGCAGCCTCCGAGGTTTAGCCCCGGCCCCGAATGAGCAGTTCTTC. Its protein is CASSLRGLAPAPNEQFF.